A selection of T cell receptor beta chains follows, all from one sample in a study of blood T cell repertoires in COVID-19. The assay was immunoSEQ multiplex PCR, and TCRdb's table has in-frame clones only and misses some. The table has under 35,000 clones, about 85% seen once. Material: peripheral blood. The receptor set was obtained from a man in his sixties or seventies with acute or convalescent COVID-19. The CDR3 runs from the conserved cysteine through the conserved F or W. A D gene is named only where the DNA matches it firmly. Clone sizes are given selectively: once, few, many, or a class where the clone is expanded.

V gene: TRBV5-4; J gene: TRBJ2-4; clone size: .; D gene: TRBD1; CDR3 DNA: TGTGCCAGCAGCTTGGCGGGACAGCTAGCCAAAAACATTCAGTACTTC; CDR3 protein: CASSLAGQLAKNIQYF
V gene: TRBV4-3; J gene: TRBJ1-1; clone size: .; D gene: .; CDR3 DNA: TGCGCCAGCAGCCAAGATTGGACAGAGATGAACACTGAAGCTTTCTTT; CDR3 protein: CASSQDWTEMNTEAFF
V gene: TRBV7-2; J gene: TRBJ2-3; clone size: .; D gene: .; CDR3 DNA: TGTGCCAGCAGCGCCTATCTAGCCGATACGCAGTATTTT; CDR3 protein: CASSAYLADTQYF
V gene: TRBV28; J gene: TRBJ2-7; clone size: .; D gene: TRBD2; CDR3 DNA: TGTGCCAGCAGTTTATCAGACCTAGCGGAGTCCTACGAGCAGTACTTC; CDR3 protein: CASSLSDLAESYEQYF
V gene: TRBV7-7; J gene: TRBJ2-5; clone size: few; D gene: TRBD2; CDR3 DNA: TGTGCCAGCAGCTACGAGCGGGGCCGGGGAGGGCAAGAGACCCAGTACTTC; CDR3 protein: CASSYERGRGGQETQYF
V gene: TRBV7-2; J gene: TRBJ1-5; clone size: .; D gene: .; CDR3 DNA: TGTGCCAGCAGCCCCGGACAGACCAGCAATCAGCCCCAGCATTTT; CDR3 protein: CASSPGQTSNQPQHF
V gene: TRBV28; J gene: TRBJ2-3; clone size: .; D gene: .; CDR3 DNA: TGTGCCAGCTTTCAGGGCCCTCCTCGAATTTCCACAGATACGCAGTATTTT; CDR3 protein: CASFQGPPRISTDTQYF
V gene: TRBV27; J gene: TRBJ1-1; clone size: .; D gene: .; CDR3 DNA: TGTGCCAGCAGTCAGCGGACGGGGAGTTACACTGAAGCTTTCTTT; CDR3 protein: CASSQRTGSYTEAFF
V gene: TRBV7-2; J gene: TRBJ2-1; clone size: .; D gene: .; CDR3 DNA: TGTGCCAGCAGCTTAGCGTTAGACAATGAGCAGTTCTTC; CDR3 protein: CASSLALDNEQFF
V gene: TRBV7-4; J gene: TRBJ2-7; clone size: .; D gene: TRBD1; CDR3 DNA: TGTGCCAGCAGCCCCTGCCGGGACAGGCTCTCCTACGAGCAGTACTTC; CDR3 protein: CASSPCRDRLSYEQYF
V gene: TRBV5-6; J gene: TRBJ2-2; clone size: .; D gene: TRBD1; CDR3 DNA: TGTGCCAGCAGCTCGGACAGGGGGCGAGTTAACGGGGAGCTGTTTTTT; CDR3 protein: CASSSDRGRVNGELFF
V gene: TRBV30; J gene: TRBJ2-7; clone size: .; D gene: .; CDR3 DNA: TGTGCCTGGAGGGCCTTACGACAGATTATAAATTTC; CDR3 protein: CAWRALRQIINF
V gene: TRBV28; J gene: TRBJ1-5; clone size: .; D gene: TRBD1; CDR3 DNA: TGTGCCAGCAGCCTACAGGGGTATAGCAATCAGCCCCAGCATTTT; CDR3 protein: CASSLQGYSNQPQHF
V gene: TRBV11-2; J gene: TRBJ1-5; clone size: .; D gene: .; CDR3 DNA: TGTGCCAGCAGCTTAGATTCGTTATCCAGGGGCGGCAATCAGCCCCAGCATTTT; CDR3 protein: CASSLDSLSRGGNQPQHF
V gene: TRBV19; J gene: TRBJ2-3; clone size: .; D gene: .; CDR3 DNA: TGTGCCAGTAGTATGGGGGGTAACACAGATACGCAGTATTTT; CDR3 protein: CASSMGGNTDTQYF
V gene: TRBV2; J gene: TRBJ2-1; clone size: .; D gene: .; CDR3 DNA: TGTGCCAGCAGTGAATCGGACAATGAGCAGTTCTTC; CDR3 protein: CASSESDNEQFF
V gene: TRBV10-3; J gene: TRBJ2-1; clone size: .; D gene: .; CDR3 DNA: TGTGCCATCACTTTTGAGGGAGGTGAGCAGTTCTTC; CDR3 protein: CAITFEGGEQFF
V gene: TRBV30; J gene: TRBJ1-1; clone size: .; D gene: TRBD1; CDR3 DNA: TGTGCCCGGGACGAGGGGGCGAACACTGAAGCTTTCTTT; CDR3 protein: CARDEGANTEAFF
V gene: TRBV19; J gene: TRBJ1-4; clone size: .; D gene: .; CDR3 DNA: TGTGCCAGTAGTCGTCCCCCAGGAGGTGAAAAACTGTTTTTT; CDR3 protein: CASSRPPGGEKLFF
V gene: TRBV15; J gene: TRBJ2-7; clone size: few; D gene: .; CDR3 DNA: TGTGCCACCAGCAGAGATTTGGCCCGTGGGGTGGGAGCCTACGAGCAGTACTTC; CDR3 protein: CATSRDLARGVGAYEQYF
V gene: TRBV11-3; J gene: TRBJ2-1; clone size: .; D gene: .; CDR3 DNA: TGTGCCAGCAGCCCCTCCACGAGCTCCTACAATGAGCAGTTCTTC; CDR3 protein: CASSPSTSSYNEQFF
V gene: TRBV7-8; J gene: TRBJ1-1; clone size: few; D gene: .; CDR3 DNA: TGTGCCAGCAGCTTAGTTATCGACACTGAAGCTTTCTTT; CDR3 protein: CASSLVIDTEAFF
V gene: TRBV6-5; J gene: TRBJ2-7; clone size: .; D gene: .; CDR3 DNA: TGTGCCAGCAGTTACACTGCCAACTCCTACGAGCAGTACTTC; CDR3 protein: CASSYTANSYEQYF
V gene: TRBV27; J gene: TRBJ1-4; clone size: .; D gene: .; CDR3 DNA: TGTGCCAGCAGACCCGCAGGGACGGGACTTGAAAAACTGTTTTTT; CDR3 protein: CASRPAGTGLEKLFF
V gene: TRBV4-3; J gene: TRBJ2-2; clone size: .; D gene: .; CDR3 DNA: TGCGCCAGCAGCGACACCGGGAGTAACACCGGGGAGCTGTTTTTT; CDR3 protein: CASSDTGSNTGELFF
V gene: TRBV5-4; J gene: TRBJ1-6; clone size: .; D gene: TRBD1; CDR3 DNA: TGTGCCAGCAGCTTTACAGGGGGCTCTAGCTCCTATAATTCACCCCTCCACTTT; CDR3 protein: CASSFTGGSSSYNSPLHF
V gene: TRBV9; J gene: TRBJ2-2; clone size: .; D gene: TRBD2; CDR3 DNA: TGTGCCAGCAGCGCGGGACTAGCGGGAGGTAACACCGGGGAGCTGTTTTTT; CDR3 protein: CASSAGLAGGNTGELFF
V gene: TRBV5-1; J gene: TRBJ2-2; clone size: .; D gene: .; CDR3 DNA: TGCGCCAGCAGTATCAGATCTGTCAGGGACACCGGGGAGCTGTTTTTT; CDR3 protein: CASSIRSVRDTGELFF
V gene: TRBV6-5; J gene: TRBJ1-1; clone size: once; D gene: .; CDR3 DNA: TGTGCCAGCAGTTACTCGGGGGCAAGTGTTGAAGCTTTCTTT; CDR3 protein: CASSYSGASVEAFF
V gene: TRBV4-1; J gene: TRBJ2-1; clone size: .; D gene: TRBD2; CDR3 DNA: TGCGCCAGCAGCCATGGGACTAGCGGACGCAATGAGCAGTTCTTC; CDR3 protein: CASSHGTSGRNEQFF
V gene: TRBV3-1/TRBV3-2; J gene: TRBJ1-1; clone size: .; D gene: .; CDR3 DNA: TGTGCCAGCAGCCAAAGCAGGGCCACTGAAGCTTTCTTT; CDR3 protein: CASSQSRATEAFF
V gene: TRBV19; J gene: TRBJ2-1; clone size: .; D gene: .; CDR3 DNA: TGTGCCAGTAGTGGCCTCGGGGGAGCCCCGGGTGAGCAGTTCTTC; CDR3 protein: CASSGLGGAPGEQFF
V gene: TRBV10-1; J gene: TRBJ1-1; clone size: .; D gene: .; CDR3 DNA: TGCGCCAGTTCTGATGGGGGCGGAAGCACTGAAGCTTTCTTT; CDR3 protein: CASSDGGGSTEAFF
V gene: TRBV7-2; J gene: TRBJ1-1; clone size: few; D gene: .; CDR3 DNA: TGTGCCAGCAGCTTATTAACTCGGAACACTGAAGCTTTCTTT; CDR3 protein: CASSLLTRNTEAFF
V gene: TRBV5-1; J gene: TRBJ1-2; clone size: few; D gene: .; CDR3 DNA: TGCGCCAGCAGCTTGGCCTCAGAAGGCTACACCTTC; CDR3 protein: CASSLASEGYTF
V gene: TRBV5-4; J gene: TRBJ2-3; clone size: few; D gene: TRBD2; CDR3 DNA: TGTGCCAGCACCTTTAGCGGGAGCGGGGATACGCAGTATTTT; CDR3 protein: CASTFSGSGDTQYF
V gene: TRBV7-2; J gene: TRBJ1-5; clone size: .; D gene: .; CDR3 DNA: TGTGCCAGCAGCTTAGTCCCGTGGGGGGATCAGCCCCAGCATTTT; CDR3 protein: CASSLVPWGDQPQHF
V gene: TRBV5-1; J gene: TRBJ2-3; clone size: .; D gene: .; CDR3 DNA: TGCGCCAGCAGCTCAGGACAGCTTAGCACAGATACGCAGTATTTT; CDR3 protein: CASSSGQLSTDTQYF
V gene: TRBV28; J gene: TRBJ2-1; clone size: once; D gene: .; CDR3 DNA: TGTGCCAGCAGTTTAGCGGGACGGTCCTACAATGAGCAGTTCTTC; CDR3 protein: CASSLAGRSYNEQFF
V gene: TRBV7-3; J gene: TRBJ2-7; clone size: .; D gene: TRBD1; CDR3 DNA: TGTGCCAGCAGCATCACAGGGGGCCCATACGAGCAGTACTTC; CDR3 protein: CASSITGGPYEQYF
V gene: TRBV2; J gene: TRBJ1-1; clone size: .; D gene: TRBD1; CDR3 DNA: TGTGCCAGCAAACGGGACAGCCCTATGAACACTGAAGCTTTCTTT; CDR3 protein: CASKRDSPMNTEAFF